What follows describes a single TCR beta chain. Its specificity is not known. The PCR ran on 60 Vbeta and 13 Jbeta primers. Per the authors' pipeline: Approximately 12 million of 70 million to 80 million unique TCR beta chains were shared, per a later count. Assay: immunoSEQ multiplex PCR; the TCRdb copy retains only in-frame clones and omits some. V and J calls and clone size are as listed in that table; D and trimming were resolved from the DNA. Of some 62,000 clones detected, 87% appear once; the ten largest clones hold around 1.5%. This sample was included in a study of cytomegalovirus exposure and HLA in healthy donors. Study-level findings and limits: The likely origin of a cluster of highly shared sequence variants was a sequencing artifact. Reportedly, fewer N-insertions than the approximately 650-donor mean appeared in an Asian-associated ancestry cluster in a later analysis. Within a later analysis, the majority of CMV-associated TCR beta chains appeared HLA-restricted.

Unmatched junction bases numbered 2, after V lost 3 bases and J lost 4 bases. The CDR3 is 14 amino acids. CDR1 and CDR2 from the germline V gene are MGHRA and YSYEKL. The chain employs TRBV4-1 and TRBJ1-5; 8 bases fit TRBD1. The sample consisted of PBMCs. This clonotype originated in a man aged 18 to 29 in good health and CMV-seronegative. This CDR3 reads CASSHTGGNQPQHF. The CDR3 DNA reads TGCGCCAGCAGCCATACAGGGGGAAATCAGCCCCAGCATTTT.